This record concerns one T cell receptor (beta chain) sequence. The antigen is unknown. Using the 5' RACE reads, TCRdb records one entry per CDR3 protein without DNA. This listing includes about 550,000 distinct CDR3 sequences. The CDR3 sequence is 15 residues long. Germline CDR1 and CDR2: SGDLS and YYNGEE. The sample belongs to a study of T cells expressing NK-cell markers. General study findings and limits: Clones of NKG2C+ T cells that had expanded were of unclear HCMV specificity. Top CD8+ clonotypes included the dominant CD3+CD56+NKG2C+ clonotypes in roughly 6 donors.

The receptor was derived from a man aged 18 to 35 in good health. Sequencing was carried out using blood T cells: a sorted CD56 or NKG2C T cell subset, CD4+ or CD8+ T cells, or bulk PBMC T cells (not recorded which). The rearrangement links TRBV9 to TRBJ2-5; TCRdb's D call, TRBD1, is unchecked because there is no DNA. CDR3 sequence reads: CASSAIQGASETQYF.